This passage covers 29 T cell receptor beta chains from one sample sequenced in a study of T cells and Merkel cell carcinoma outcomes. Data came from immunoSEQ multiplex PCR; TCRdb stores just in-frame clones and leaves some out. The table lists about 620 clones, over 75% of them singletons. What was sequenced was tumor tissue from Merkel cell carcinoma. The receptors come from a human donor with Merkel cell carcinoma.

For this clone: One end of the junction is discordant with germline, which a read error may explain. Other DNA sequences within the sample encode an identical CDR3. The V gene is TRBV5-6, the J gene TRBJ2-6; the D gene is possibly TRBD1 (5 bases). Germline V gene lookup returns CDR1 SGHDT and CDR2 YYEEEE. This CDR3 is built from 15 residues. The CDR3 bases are TGTGCCAGCAGCTTACGAGGAAGTGGGGCCAACGTCCTAACTTTC. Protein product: CASSLRGSGANVLTF. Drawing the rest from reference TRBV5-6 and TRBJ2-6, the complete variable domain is DAGVTQSPTHLIKTRGQQVTLRCSPKSGHDTVSWYQQALGQGPQFIFQYYEEEERQRGNFPDRFSGHQFPNYSSELNVNALLLGDSALYLCASSLRGSGANVLTFGAGSRLTVL.

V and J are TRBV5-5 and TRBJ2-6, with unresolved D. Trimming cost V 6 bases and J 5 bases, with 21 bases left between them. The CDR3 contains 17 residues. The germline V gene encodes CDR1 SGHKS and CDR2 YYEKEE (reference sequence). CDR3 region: CASMNSLAQSRANVLTF. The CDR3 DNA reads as TGTGCCAGCATGAACTCTCTCGCACAAAGTCGGGCCAACGTCCTGACTTTC.

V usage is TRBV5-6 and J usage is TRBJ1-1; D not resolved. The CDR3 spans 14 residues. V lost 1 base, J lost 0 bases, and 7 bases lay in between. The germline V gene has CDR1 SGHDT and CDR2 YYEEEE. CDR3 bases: TGTGCCAGCAGCTTGAGGCCGATGAACACTGAAGCTTTCTTT. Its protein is CASSLRPMNTEAFF.

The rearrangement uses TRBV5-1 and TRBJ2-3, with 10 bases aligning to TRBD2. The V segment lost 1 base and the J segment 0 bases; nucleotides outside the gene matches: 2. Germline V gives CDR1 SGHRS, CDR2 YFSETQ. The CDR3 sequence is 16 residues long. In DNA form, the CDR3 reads TGCGCCAGCAGCTTGTGGACTAGCGGCAGCACAGATACGCAGTATTTT. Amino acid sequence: CASSLWTSGSTDTQYF.

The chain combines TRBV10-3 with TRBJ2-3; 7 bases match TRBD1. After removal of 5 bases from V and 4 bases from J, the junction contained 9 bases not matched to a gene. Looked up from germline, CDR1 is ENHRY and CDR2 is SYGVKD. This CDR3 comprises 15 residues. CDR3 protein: CAISFGTDNSDTQYF. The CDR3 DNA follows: TGTGCCATCAGTTTCGGGACAGATAACTCAGATACGCAGTATTTT.

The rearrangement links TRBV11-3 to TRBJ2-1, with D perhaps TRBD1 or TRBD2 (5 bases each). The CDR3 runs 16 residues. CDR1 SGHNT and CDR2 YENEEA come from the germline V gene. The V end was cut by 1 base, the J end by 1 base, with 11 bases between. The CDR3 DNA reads TGTGCCAGCAGCTTAGGGGGGTTTGGGTCCTACAATGAGCAGTTCTTC. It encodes CASSLGGFGSYNEQFF.

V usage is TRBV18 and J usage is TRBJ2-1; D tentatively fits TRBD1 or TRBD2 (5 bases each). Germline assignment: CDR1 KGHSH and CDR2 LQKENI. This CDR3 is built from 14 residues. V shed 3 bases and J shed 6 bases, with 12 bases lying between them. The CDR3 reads CASSPGPHPNEQFF. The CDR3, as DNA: TGTGCCAGCTCACCGGGACCCCACCCCAATGAGCAGTTCTTC. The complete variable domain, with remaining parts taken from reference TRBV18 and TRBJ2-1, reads NAGVMQNPRHLVRRRGQEARLRCSPMKGHSHVYWYRQLPEEGLKFMVYLQKENIIDESGMPKERFSAEFPKEGPSILRIQQVVRGDSAAYFCASSPGPHPNEQFFGPGTRLTVL.

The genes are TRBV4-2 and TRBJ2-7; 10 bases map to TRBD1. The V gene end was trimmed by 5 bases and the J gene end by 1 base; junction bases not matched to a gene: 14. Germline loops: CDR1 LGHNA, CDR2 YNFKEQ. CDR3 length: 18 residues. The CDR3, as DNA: TGTGCCAGCAGCTTACGTTCATCCGGGACAGGGGAATCCTACGAGCAGTACTTC. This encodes CASSLRSSGTGESYEQYF.

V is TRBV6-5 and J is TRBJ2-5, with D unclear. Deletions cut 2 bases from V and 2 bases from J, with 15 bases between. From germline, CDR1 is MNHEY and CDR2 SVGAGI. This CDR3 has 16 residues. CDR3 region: CASSYGSRETQETQYF. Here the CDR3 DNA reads TGTGCCAGCAGTTACGGGTCGCGCGAGACGCAAGAGACCCAGTACTTC.

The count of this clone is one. The DNA of the CDR3 is TGTGCCAGCAGTGAACGTGGCCTCAACACTGAAGCTTTCTTT. Its protein is CASSERGLNTEAFF. The chain employs TRBV6-1 and TRBJ1-1; D gene uncertain. Germline loops: CDR1 MNHNS, CDR2 SASEGT. Trimming took 2 bases from V and 2 from J, leaving 9 bases between them. The CDR3 is made up of 14 amino acids.

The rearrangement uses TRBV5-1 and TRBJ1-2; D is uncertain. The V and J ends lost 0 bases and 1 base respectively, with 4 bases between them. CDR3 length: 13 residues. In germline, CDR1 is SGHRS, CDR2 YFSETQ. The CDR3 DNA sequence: TGCGCCAGCAGCTTGGAGGGTAACTATGGCTACACCTTC. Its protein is CASSLEGNYGYTF. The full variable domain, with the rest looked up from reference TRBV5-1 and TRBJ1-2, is KAGVTQTPRYLIKTRGQQVTLSCSPISGHRSVSWYQQTPGQGLQFLFEYFSETQRNKGNFPGRFSGRQFSNSRSEMNVSTLELGDSALYLCASSLEGNYGYTFGSGTRLTVV.

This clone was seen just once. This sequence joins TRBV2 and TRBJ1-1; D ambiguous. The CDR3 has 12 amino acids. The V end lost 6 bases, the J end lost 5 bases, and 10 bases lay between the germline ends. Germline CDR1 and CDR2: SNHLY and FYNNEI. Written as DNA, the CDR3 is TGTGCCAGCAGAAGGGAGGTAACTGAAGCTTTCTTT. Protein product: CASRREVTEAFF.

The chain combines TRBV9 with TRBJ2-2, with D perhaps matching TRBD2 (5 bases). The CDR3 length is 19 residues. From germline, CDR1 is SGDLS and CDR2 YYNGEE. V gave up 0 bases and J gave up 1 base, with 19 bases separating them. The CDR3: CASSVAEGRAIGNTGELFF. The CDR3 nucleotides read TGTGCCAGCAGCGTAGCTGAGGGCCGTGCGATTGGGAACACCGGGGAGCTGTTTTTT.

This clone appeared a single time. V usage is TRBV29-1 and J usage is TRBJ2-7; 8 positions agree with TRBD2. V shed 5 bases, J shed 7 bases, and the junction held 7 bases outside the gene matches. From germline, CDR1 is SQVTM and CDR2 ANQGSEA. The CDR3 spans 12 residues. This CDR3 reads CSVPLAGGEQYF. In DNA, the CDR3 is TGCAGCGTTCCTCTAGCGGGCGGGGAGCAGTACTTC.

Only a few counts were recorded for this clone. The CDR3 sequence is CASSLGGHTDTQYF. The DNA of the CDR3 is TGTGCCAGCAGCTTAGGCGGGCACACAGATACGCAGTATTTT. V usage is TRBV13 and J usage is TRBJ2-3; D ambiguous. Deletions cut 0 bases from V and 2 bases from J, with 6 bases between. In germline, CDR1 is PRHDT, CDR2 FYEKMQ (reference sequence). The length of the CDR3 is 14 residues.

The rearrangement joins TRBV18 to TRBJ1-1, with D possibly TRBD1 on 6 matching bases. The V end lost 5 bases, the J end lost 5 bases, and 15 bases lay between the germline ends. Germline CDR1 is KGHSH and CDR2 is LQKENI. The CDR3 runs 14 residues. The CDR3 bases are TGTGCCAGCTCAGTACAGGGAGGAGAGACTGAAGCTTTCTTT. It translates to CASSVQGGETEAFF.

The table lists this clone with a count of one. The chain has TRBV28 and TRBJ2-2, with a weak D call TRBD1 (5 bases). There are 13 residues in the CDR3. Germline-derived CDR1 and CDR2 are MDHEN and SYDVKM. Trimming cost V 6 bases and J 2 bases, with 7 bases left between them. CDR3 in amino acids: CASRDTNTGELFF. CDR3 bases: TGTGCCAGCAGGGACACTAACACCGGGGAGCTGTTTTTT.

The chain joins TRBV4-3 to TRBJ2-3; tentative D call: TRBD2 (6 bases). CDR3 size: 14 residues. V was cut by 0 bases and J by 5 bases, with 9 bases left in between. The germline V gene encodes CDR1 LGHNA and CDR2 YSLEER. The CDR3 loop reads CASSQDGGGDTQYF. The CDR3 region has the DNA TGCGCCAGCAGCCAAGATGGGGGAGGAGATACGCAGTATTTT.

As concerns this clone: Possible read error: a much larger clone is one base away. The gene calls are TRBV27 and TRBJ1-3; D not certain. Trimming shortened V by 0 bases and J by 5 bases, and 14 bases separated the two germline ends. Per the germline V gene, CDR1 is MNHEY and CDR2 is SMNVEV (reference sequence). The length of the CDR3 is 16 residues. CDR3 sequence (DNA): TGTGCCAGCAGTTTATCTTGGGCCTCCGGTAGAAACACCATATATTTT. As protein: CASSLSWASGRNTIYF.

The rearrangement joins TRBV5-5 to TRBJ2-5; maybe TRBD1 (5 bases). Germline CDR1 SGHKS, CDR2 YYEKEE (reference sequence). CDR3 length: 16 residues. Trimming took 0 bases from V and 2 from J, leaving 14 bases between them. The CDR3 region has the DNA TGTGCCAGCAGCTTGGGGCAGGGTGGATTTCAAGAGACCCAGTACTTC. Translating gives CASSLGQGGFQETQYF.

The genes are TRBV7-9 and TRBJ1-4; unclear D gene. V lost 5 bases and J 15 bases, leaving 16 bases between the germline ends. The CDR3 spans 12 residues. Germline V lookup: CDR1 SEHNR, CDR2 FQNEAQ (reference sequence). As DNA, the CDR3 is TGTGCCAGCAGCCTGATATCTGCTCGGGTGTTTTTT. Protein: CASSLISARVFF. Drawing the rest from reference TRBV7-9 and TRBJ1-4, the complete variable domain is DTGVSQNPRHKITKRGQNVTFRCDPISEHNRLYWYRQTLGQGPEFLTYFQNEAQLEKSRLLSDRFSAERPKGSFSTLEIQRTEQGDSAMYLCASSLISARVFFGSGTQLSVL.

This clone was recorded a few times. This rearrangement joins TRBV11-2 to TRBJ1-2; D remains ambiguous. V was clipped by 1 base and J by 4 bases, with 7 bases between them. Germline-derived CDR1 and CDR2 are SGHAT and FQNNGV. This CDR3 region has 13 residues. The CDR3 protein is CASSLAGGYGYTF. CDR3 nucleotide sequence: TGTGCCAGCAGCTTAGCGGGCGGCTATGGCTACACCTTC.

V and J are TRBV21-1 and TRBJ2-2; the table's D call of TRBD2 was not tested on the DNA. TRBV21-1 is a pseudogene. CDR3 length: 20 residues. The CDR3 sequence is CASSKVCSRASGGNTGELFF. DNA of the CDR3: TGTGCCAGCAGCAAAGTGTGTAGTCGGGCTAGCGGGGGAAACACCGGGGAGCTGTTTTTT.

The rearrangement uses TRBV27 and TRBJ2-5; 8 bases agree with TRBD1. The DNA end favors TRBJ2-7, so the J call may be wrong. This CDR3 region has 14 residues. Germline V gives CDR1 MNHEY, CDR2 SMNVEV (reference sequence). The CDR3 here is CASSRTGSSYEQYF. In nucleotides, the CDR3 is TGTGCCAGCAGTCGGACAGGGTCCTCGTACGAGCAGTACTTC.

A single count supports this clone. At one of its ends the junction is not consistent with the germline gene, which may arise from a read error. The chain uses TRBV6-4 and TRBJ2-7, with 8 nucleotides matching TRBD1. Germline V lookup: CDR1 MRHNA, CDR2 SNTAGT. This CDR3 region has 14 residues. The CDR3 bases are TGTGCCAGCAGTGACTCGGGCACCCCGGGACAGGACCACTTC. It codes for CASSDSGTPGQDHF.

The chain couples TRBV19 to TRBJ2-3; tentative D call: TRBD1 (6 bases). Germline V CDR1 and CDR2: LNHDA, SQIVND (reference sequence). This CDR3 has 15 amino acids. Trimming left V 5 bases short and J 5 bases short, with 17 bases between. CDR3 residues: CASSFRQGIRDTQYF. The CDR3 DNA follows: TGTGCCAGTAGTTTTCGCCAGGGGATTAGAGATACGCAGTATTTT.

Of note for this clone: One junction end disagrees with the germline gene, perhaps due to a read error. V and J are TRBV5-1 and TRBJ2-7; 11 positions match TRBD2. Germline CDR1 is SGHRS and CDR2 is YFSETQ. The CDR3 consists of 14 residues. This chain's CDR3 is CASSANLAGGRQYF. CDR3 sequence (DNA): TGCGCCAGCAGCGCTAACCTAGCGGGAGGACGGCAGTATTTC.

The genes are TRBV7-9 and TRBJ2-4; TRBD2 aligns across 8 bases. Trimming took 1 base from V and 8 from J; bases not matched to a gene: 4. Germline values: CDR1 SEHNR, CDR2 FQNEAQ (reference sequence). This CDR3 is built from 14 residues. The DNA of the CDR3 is TGTGCCAGCAGCTTAGACGTCGGGGGGGACATTCAGTACTTC. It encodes CASSLDVGGDIQYF.

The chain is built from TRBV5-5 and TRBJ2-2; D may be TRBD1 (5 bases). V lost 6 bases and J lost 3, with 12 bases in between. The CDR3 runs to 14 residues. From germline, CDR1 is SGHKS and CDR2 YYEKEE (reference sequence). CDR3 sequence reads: CASTPWGDTGELFF. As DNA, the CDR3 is TGTGCCAGCACCCCTTGGGGCGACACCGGGGAGCTGTTTTTT.